Below are 3 T cell receptor beta chains sequenced from a single sample in a study of blood T cell repertoires in COVID-19. Sequencing used immunoSEQ multiplex PCR; TCRdb keeps in-frame clones, though not all of them. The data contain around 200,000 clones, around 83% of them singletons. What was sequenced was peripheral blood. Source of these receptors: a woman of 80 years or more with acute or convalescent COVID-19.

This clone was seen a handful of times. The chain links TRBV19 to TRBJ1-2; 8 positions match TRBD1. J gave up 8 bases and V 5 bases, and 10 bases lay outside the gene matches. CDR1 is LNHDA and CDR2 is SQIVND in the germline V gene (reference sequence). This CDR3 spans 14 amino acids. CDR3 protein: CASSRQGANLGYTF. In nucleotides, the CDR3 is TGTGCCAGTAGTCGGCAGGGGGCGAATCTGGGCTACACCTTC.

V is TRBV6-4 and J is TRBJ2-2, with D perhaps matching TRBD1 (5 bases). The CDR3 covers 16 residues. Germline V gene sequence: CDR1 MRHNA, CDR2 SNTAGT. Trimming cost V 0 bases and J 4 bases, with 12 bases left between them. The CDR3 nucleotides read TGTGCCAGCAGTGACTCGAAGAAGGGGTCCACCGGGGAGCTGTTTTTT. This translates into CASSDSKKGSTGELFF.

The rearrangement uses TRBV7-2 and TRBJ2-1, with D maybe TRBD1 (5 bases). CDR1 and CDR2 from the germline V gene are SGHTA and FQGNSA. Trimming left V 5 bases short and J 4 bases short, with 21 bases between. CDR3 length: 17 residues. CDR3 DNA sequence: TGTGCCAGCAGCCCCCAAGCAGGGCCTTATACTTACAATGAGCAGTTCTTC. Its protein product is CASSPQAGPYTYNEQFF.